The rows below give T cell receptor beta chains drawn from one sample of a study of blood T cell repertoires in COVID-19. Produced via immunoSEQ multiplex PCR; TCRdb's table is partial and in-frame only. The top ten hold 3% to 3.5% of the sample, which has about 190,000 clones, roughly 80% seen once. The sequencing sample was made of PBMCs or T cells enriched from blood (not recorded which). The receptor set was obtained from a woman aged 25 to 39 who had recovered from COVID-19. CDR3s include the opening cysteine and the closing phenylalanine or tryptophan. The D gene is left open where the match is weak.

d_gene: TRBD1; v_gene: TRBV30; j_gene: TRBJ2-7; CDR3aa: CAWSGDRGWYEQYF; CDR3nt: TGTGCCTGGAGTGGGGACAGGGGATGGTACGAGCAGTACTTC
d_gene: TRBD1; v_gene: TRBV11-3; j_gene: TRBJ2-2; CDR3aa: CASSVTGVSTGELFF; CDR3nt: TGTGCCAGCAGCGTCACAGGGGTGAGCACCGGGGAGCTGTTTTTT
d_gene: TRBD1; v_gene: TRBV15; j_gene: TRBJ1-2; CDR3aa: CATSRDSLGQAMDGYTF; CDR3nt: TGTGCCACCAGCAGAGATTCGTTGGGACAGGCGATGGATGGCTACACCTTC
d_gene: TRBD2; v_gene: TRBV4-2; j_gene: TRBJ2-7; CDR3aa: CASSQFSGLASSYEQYF; CDR3nt: TGTGCCAGCAGCCAATTTTCCGGACTAGCGAGCTCCTACGAGCAGTACTTC
d_gene: TRBD1; v_gene: TRBV7-9; j_gene: TRBJ1-2; CDR3aa: CASSQPVRGTVLSNYGYTF; CDR3nt: TGTGCCAGCAGCCAACCAGTCCGCGGGACAGTGCTGTCTAACTATGGCTACACCTTC
d_gene: TRBD2; v_gene: TRBV6-4; j_gene: TRBJ2-3; CDR3aa: CASSEAGGPTDTQYF; CDR3nt: TGTGCCAGCAGTGAAGCGGGGGGGCCCACAGATACGCAGTATTTT
d_gene: TRBD1; v_gene: TRBV28; j_gene: TRBJ1-2; CDR3aa: CASSSRTGGFGYTF; CDR3nt: TGTGCCAGCAGTTCCAGGACAGGGGGATTTGGCTACACCTTC
d_gene: TRBD2; v_gene: TRBV5-1; j_gene: TRBJ2-7; CDR3aa: CASRTSGSHEQYF; CDR3nt: TGCGCCAGCAGGACTAGCGGGAGCCACGAGCAGTACTTC
d_gene: NA; v_gene: TRBV6-4; j_gene: TRBJ2-2; CDR3aa: CASSDLEGSAGELFF; CDR3nt: TGTGCCAGCAGTGACCTGGAGGGATCGGCCGGGGAGCTGTTTTTT
d_gene: NA; v_gene: TRBV25-1; j_gene: TRBJ2-5; CDR3aa: CASSETRVQETQYF; CDR3nt: TGTGCCAGCAGCGAGACCCGGGTCCAAGAGACCCAGTACTTC
d_gene: NA; v_gene: TRBV3-1/TRBV3-2; j_gene: TRBJ1-4; CDR3aa: CASSRAGSDEKLFF; CDR3nt: TGTGCCAGCAGCCGAGCCGGGTCAGATGAAAAACTGTTTTTT
d_gene: TRBD1; v_gene: TRBV11-2; j_gene: TRBJ1-2; CDR3aa: CASSLMTGGYTF; CDR3nt: TGTGCCAGCAGCTTAATGACAGGGGGCTACACCTTC
d_gene: TRBD1; v_gene: TRBV7-9; j_gene: TRBJ1-5; CDR3aa: CASSLGQAFNQPQHF; CDR3nt: TGTGCCAGCAGCCTCGGACAGGCATTCAATCAGCCCCAGCATTTT
d_gene: NA; v_gene: TRBV2; j_gene: TRBJ2-5; CDR3aa: CASGGGGTETQYF; CDR3nt: TGTGCCAGCGGAGGCGGCGGAACCGAGACCCAGTACTTC
d_gene: NA; v_gene: TRBV19; j_gene: TRBJ1-6; CDR3aa: CASTSQGLNSPLHF; CDR3nt: TGTGCCAGTACCAGCCAGGGACTCAATTCACCCCTCCACTTT
d_gene: NA; v_gene: TRBV18; j_gene: TRBJ2-7; CDR3aa: CASSPGAGSYEQYF; CDR3nt: TGTGCCAGCTCACCCGGGGCGGGATCCTACGAGCAGTACTTC